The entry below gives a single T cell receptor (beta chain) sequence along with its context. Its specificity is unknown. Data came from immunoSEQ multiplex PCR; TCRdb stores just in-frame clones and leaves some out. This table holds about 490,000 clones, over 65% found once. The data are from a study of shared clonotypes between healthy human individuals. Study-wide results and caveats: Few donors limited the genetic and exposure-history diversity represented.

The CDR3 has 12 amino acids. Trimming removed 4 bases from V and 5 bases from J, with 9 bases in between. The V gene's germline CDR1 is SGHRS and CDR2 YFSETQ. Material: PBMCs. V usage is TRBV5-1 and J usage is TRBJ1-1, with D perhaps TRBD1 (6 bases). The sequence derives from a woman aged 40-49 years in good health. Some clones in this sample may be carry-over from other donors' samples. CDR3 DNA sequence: TGCGCCAGCAGCGCACAGGGTACTGAAGCTTTCTTT. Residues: CASSAQGTEAFF. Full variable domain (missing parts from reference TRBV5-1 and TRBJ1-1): KAGVTQTPRYLIKTRGQQVTLSCSPISGHRSVSWYQQTPGQGLQFLFEYFSETQRNKGNFPGRFSGRQFSNSRSEMNVSTLELGDSALYLCASSAQGTEAFFGQGTRLTVV.